The clone carrying this TCR beta chain showed up just a few times. Its antigen is as yet unknown. The sample belongs to a study of Tregs in tolerant kidney transplant recipients. Findings and caveats of the study: Biological reproducibility was not directly addressed, but technical replication error appeared minimal. Activated donor B cell expansion appeared to reveal the most relevant donor-specific TCRbeta repertoire.

Between the trimmed V and J ends, which lost 1 base and 4 bases, there was a span of 12 bases. This CDR3 is 15 amino acids long. The germline V gene has CDR1 SGDLS and CDR2 YYNGEE. Generated by immunoSEQ multiplex PCR, the TCRdb table keeps only in-frame clones and is missing some. The sample lists approximately 20,000 clones, 55% to 75% occurring once. The gene calls are TRBV9 and TRBJ2-1; tentative D call: TRBD2 (5 bases). The sequenced sample was Tregs from blood cultured with allogeneic cells. The receptor's source is a human donor in good health. The CDR3 DNA reads TGTGCCAGCAGCGTAAGCGGAGCCAATTACAATGAGCAGTTCTTC. Translated, it gives CASSVSGANYNEQFF.